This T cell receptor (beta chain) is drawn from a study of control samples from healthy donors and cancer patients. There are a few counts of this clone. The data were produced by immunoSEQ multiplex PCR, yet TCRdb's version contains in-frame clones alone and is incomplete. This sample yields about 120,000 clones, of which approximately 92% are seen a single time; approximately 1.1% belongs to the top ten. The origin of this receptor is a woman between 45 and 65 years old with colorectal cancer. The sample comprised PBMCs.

CDR3 residues: CASRELRGPSSYNEQFF. CDR3 sequence (DNA): TGTGCCAGCAGAGAACTCCGTGGCCCGAGCTCCTACAATGAGCAGTTCTTC. This chain connects TRBV28 to TRBJ2-1; D call uncertain. CDR3 size: 17 residues. Germline V gene sequence: CDR1 MDHEN, CDR2 SYDVKM. The V end lost 6 bases, the J end lost 0 bases, and 18 bases lay between the germline ends.